The entry that follows covers one TCR beta chain sequence. This clone was seen a single time. Its specific antigen is unknown. Base qualities were left out, and no much larger clone turns up one base away. V is shortened by 5 bases, J by 1 base, and the region joining them spans 20 bases. The CDR3 numbers 17 residues from cysteine through phenylalanine. Here the CDR3 DNA is all that survives: 51 bases in frame from base 1. According to the germline V gene, CDR1 reads SGHVS and CDR2 reads FQNEAQ. The sample originates from a study of PD-1 blockade in classical Hodgkin lymphoma (dated by TCRdb to about 2020). Context from the whole study: Nivolumab dosing was 3 mg/kg intravenously every 2 weeks, continuing until either disease progression or unacceptable toxicity. The study used TCR beta sequencing and CyTOF to define a peripheral blood immune signature of response to PD-1 blockade in classical Hodgkin lymphoma. Summary of the overall study and its limitations: The study covered only a single clinical trial cohort, and the causes of the repertoire differences, possibly disease activity or prior therapy, were still not defined. CD4+ but not CD8+ TCR diversity rose significantly by C4D1 (p=0.0027 vs p=0.16), most apparent in complete responders (p=0.02). Lower diversity was observed in patients in whom nivolumab was started less than 1 year after ASCT, and these patients were excluded from later analyses so that confounding by immune reconstitution would be avoided. Trial patients achieving complete response had baseline diversity similar to newly diagnosed patients, whereas partial responders and progressors had significantly lower diversity. Baseline TCR diversity was reported to be lower in newly diagnosed patients than in healthy donors and to be lower still in relapsed/refractory patients.

The time point label, read with the paper, signifies: cycle 1 day 1 (C1D1), immediately before nivolumab initiation. Every trial patient had relapsed following autologous stem cell transplantation, and prior brentuximab vedotin exposure was what differed among cohorts A, B and C. The trial cohort comprised around 60 patients with relapsed/refractory classical Hodgkin lymphoma whose best overall responses were complete response, partial response or progressive disease. In the multi-cohort phase II CheckMate 205 trial, trial patients received single-agent nivolumab. An independent review committee assessed best overall response using the 2007 International Working Group response criteria. Trial PBMCs were obtained immediately prior to nivolumab initiation (C1D1) and on therapy at cycle 2 day 1 and cycle 4 day 1. Peripheral blood was collected in 8 mL Vacutainer Cell Preparation Tubes, from which PBMCs were isolated by centrifugation and then cryopreserved.

Genomic DNA was extracted with the Qiagen DNeasy kit from unsorted PBMCs and from negatively selected CD4+ and CD8+ fractions. TCR beta CDR3 regions were amplified by immunoSEQ multiplex PCR using primers annealing to V and J segments. A synthetic immune receptor repertoire was used to minimize amplification bias, and any residual bias was removed computationally once sequencing was done. The authors' analysis ran thus. Repertoire diversity was quantified as the Shannon entropy index using custom Python scripts. The unsorted, CD4+ and CD8+ repertoires were each analyzed separately, with the exception of combined analyses, where CD4+ and CD8+ sequences were merged in silico. Clonal expansion was defined as a frequency increase of at least 2-fold after treatment compared with C1D1, and clones undetected at baseline were assigned a pseudocount of 0.5. Clones with 0 or 1 copy at C1D1 were classified as singleton clones, and clones with 2 or more copies were classified as non-singleton clones. Clones expanded in unsorted samples were annotated as CD4+, CD8+ or unknown by matching protein sequences in sorted samples from the same patient. Wilcoxon tests were applied to paired samples to test diversity changes from C1D1 to C4D1. The source is immuneACCESS, and TCRdb retained only in-frame sequences with V and J called. Part of the clones is not carried over; for the studies checked, unresolved V genes explain less than half of this, and the remainder is unexplained. The DNA was the basis for D and trimming; V, J and clone size are from that table. Counted in this sample were about 7,000 clones; 80% to 90% of them appeared once. The leading ten clones occupy 30% to 40% of the sample.

This material consisted of peripheral blood mononuclear cells (PBMCs), taken at baseline. The chain is made from TRBV7-8 and TRBJ1-1; TRBD1 is a possible D gene, resting on 5 matching bases. The clonotype originates from a human donor with classical Hodgkin lymphoma. The CDR3 region: CASSPSRQSFGNTEAFF. At the DNA level, the sequence is TGTGCCAGCAGCCCCAGCAGACAGAGTTTTGGGAACACTGAAGCTTTCTTT.